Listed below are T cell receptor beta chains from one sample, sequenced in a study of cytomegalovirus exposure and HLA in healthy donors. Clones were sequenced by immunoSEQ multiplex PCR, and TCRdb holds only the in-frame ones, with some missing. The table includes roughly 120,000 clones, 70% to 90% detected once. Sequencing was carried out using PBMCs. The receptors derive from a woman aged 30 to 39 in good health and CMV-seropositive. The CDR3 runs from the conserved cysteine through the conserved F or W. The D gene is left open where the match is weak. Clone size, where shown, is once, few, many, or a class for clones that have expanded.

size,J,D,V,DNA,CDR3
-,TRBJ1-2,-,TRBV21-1,TGTGCCAGCAGCAAAGAAAGCCGAAACTATGGCTACACCTTC,CASSKESRNYGYTF
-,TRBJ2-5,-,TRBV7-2,TGTGCCAGCAGCTTAGTCGGCCCTACGGGGGAGACCCAGTACTTC,CASSLVGPTGETQYF
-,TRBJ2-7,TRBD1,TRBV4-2,TGTGCCAGCAGCCAGGATAACAGGGGTGTTTACGAGCAGTACTTC,CASSQDNRGVYEQYF
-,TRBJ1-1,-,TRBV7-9,TGTGCCAGCAGCTTAGGCTGGGCCACTGAAGCTTTCTTT,CASSLGWATEAFF
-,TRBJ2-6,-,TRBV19,TGTGCCAGTAAAGGGAGCGTTCGGGAAGGGGCCAACGTCCTGACTTTC,CASKGSVREGANVLTF
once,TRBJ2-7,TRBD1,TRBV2,TGTGCCAGCAGTAGACAGGGCTACGAGCAGTACTTC,CASSRQGYEQYF
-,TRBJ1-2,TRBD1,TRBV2,TGTGCCAGCAGTCGGACAGGGTATGGCTACACCTTC,CASSRTGYGYTF
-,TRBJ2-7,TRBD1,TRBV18,TGTGCCAGCTCACCGGGCGCCGGGACAGGGGGGGGCGAGCAGTACTTC,CASSPGAGTGGGEQYF
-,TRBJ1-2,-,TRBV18,TGTGCCAGCTCACCTCAGGGGACCGACTATGGCTACACCTTC,CASSPQGTDYGYTF
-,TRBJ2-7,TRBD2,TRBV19,TGTGCCAGTAGTACAGGACTAGCCTACGAGCAGTACTTC,CASSTGLAYEQYF
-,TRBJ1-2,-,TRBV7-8,TGTGCCAGCAGCTTAGGGAGTGCAGCTAACTATGGCTACACCTTC,CASSLGSAANYGYTF
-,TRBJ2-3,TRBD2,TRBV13,TGTGCCAGCAGCCAATGGACTAGCGGCGATACGCAGTATTTT,CASSQWTSGDTQYF
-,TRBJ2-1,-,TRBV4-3,TGCGCCAGCAGCCGCAATTTCAGGGCTTACTCCTACAATGAGCAGTTCTTC,CASSRNFRAYSYNEQFF
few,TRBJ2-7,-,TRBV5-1,TGCGCCAGCAGCTTGGCCAGAACCTACGAGCAGTACTTC,CASSLARTYEQYF
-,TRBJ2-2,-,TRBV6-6,TGTGCCAGCAGCGGACAGCCCACGAGAGCTGGCGGGGAGCTGTTTTTT,CASSGQPTRAGGELFF
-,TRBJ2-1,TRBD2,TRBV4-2,TGTGCCAGCAGCCAGGAAAGCGGGAGGGTCTACAATGAGCAGTTCTTC,CASSQESGRVYNEQFF
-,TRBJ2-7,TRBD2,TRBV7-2,TGTGCCAGCAGCTCCCCCAGGCTAGCGGGGACCTACGAGCAGTACTTC,CASSSPRLAGTYEQYF
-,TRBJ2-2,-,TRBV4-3,TGCGCCAGCAGCGCGGGGTACCTGAACACCGGGGAGCTGTTTTTT,CASSAGYLNTGELFF
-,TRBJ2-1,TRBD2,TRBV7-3,TGTGCCAGCAGTCCACATAGCGGGAAAAACTACAATGAGCAGTTCTTC,CASSPHSGKNYNEQFF
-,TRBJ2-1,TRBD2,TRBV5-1,TGCGCCAGCAGCTTGGCTAGCGGGAGCCCCAATGAGCAGTTCTTC,CASSLASGSPNEQFF
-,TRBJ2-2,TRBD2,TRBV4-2,TGTGCCAGCAGCCAAGAGGGTGGCGGGGGCACCGGGGAGCTGTTTTTT,CASSQEGGGGTGELFF
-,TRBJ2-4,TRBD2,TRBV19,TGTGCCAGTAGTATCCAGGGAGGGACTGGGGGTATCATGAAGTACTTC,CASSIQGGTGGIMKYF
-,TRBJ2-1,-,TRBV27,TGTGCCAGCCGGGACTCGGGTGGGGGTTACAATGAGCAGTTCTTC,CASRDSGGGYNEQFF
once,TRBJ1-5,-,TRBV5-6,TGTGCCAGCAGCTTGGGACTGACCAATCAGCCCCAGCATTTT,CASSLGLTNQPQHF
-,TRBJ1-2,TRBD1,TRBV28,TGTGCCAGCAGCACTCCGGGACAGAAGGGCTACACCTTC,CASSTPGQKGYTF
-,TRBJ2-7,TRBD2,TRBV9,TGTGCCAGCAGCGAAGGACTAGCGGATTCCTACGAGCAGTACTTC,CASSEGLADSYEQYF
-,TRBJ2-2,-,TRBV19,TGTGCCAGCAGACGGGGAGCGAACACCGGGGAGCTGTTTTTT,CASRRGANTGELFF
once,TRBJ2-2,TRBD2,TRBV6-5,TGTGCCAGCAGTTCTGAGCGGGGCACCGGGGAGCTGTTTTTT,CASSSERGTGELFF
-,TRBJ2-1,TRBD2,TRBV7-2,TGTGCCAGCAGCACGCAAAGCGGGAGGGCCTACAATGAGCAGTTCTTC,CASSTQSGRAYNEQFF
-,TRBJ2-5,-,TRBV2,TGTGCCAGCAGGAGGGAGGCCCAAGAGACCCAGTACTTC,CASRREAQETQYF
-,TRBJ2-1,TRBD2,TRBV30,TGTGCCTGGAGTCGTCTAGCGGCCTCGGGGGAGCAGTTCTTC,CAWSRLAASGEQFF
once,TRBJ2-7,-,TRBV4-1,TGCGCCAGCAGCCGCCACCCAGTGAGGGGGTTGACCTACGAGCAGTACTTC,CASSRHPVRGLTYEQYF
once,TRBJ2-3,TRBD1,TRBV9,TGTGCCAGCAGCCCGGGGACAGGGAGCACAGATACGCAGTATTTT,CASSPGTGSTDTQYF
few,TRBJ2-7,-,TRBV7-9,TGTGCCAGCAGCTCCGAGATATACGAGCAGTACTTC,CASSSEIYEQYF
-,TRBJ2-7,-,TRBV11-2,TGTGCCAGCAGCCCCCAGGGGAACCTTTACGAGCAGTACTTC,CASSPQGNLYEQYF
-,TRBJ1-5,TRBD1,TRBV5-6,TGTGCCAGCAGCTCCCTTAAAACAGGGGGAAATCAGCCCCAGCATTTT,CASSSLKTGGNQPQHF
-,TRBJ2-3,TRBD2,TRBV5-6,TGTGCCAGCAGCACTATAGCGGGAGTGGGGGATACGCAGTATTTT,CASSTIAGVGDTQYF
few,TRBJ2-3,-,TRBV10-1,TGCGCCAGCAGTGAGTCATGGACAGAGATGACAGATACGCAGTATTTT,CASSESWTEMTDTQYF
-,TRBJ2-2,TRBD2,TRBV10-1,TGCGCCAGCAGACTAGCGGCAAACACCGGGGAGCTGTTTTTT,CASRLAANTGELFF
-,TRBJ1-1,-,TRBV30,TGTGCCTGGAGTGTCCGGTTGGGGGAGGACACTGAAGCTTTCTTT,CAWSVRLGEDTEAFF
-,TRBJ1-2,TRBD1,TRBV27,TGTGCCAGCAGCCGGGACAGGGACTATGGCTACACCTTC,CASSRDRDYGYTF
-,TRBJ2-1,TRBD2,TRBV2,TGTGCCAGCAGTGAAAGGGGACTAGGTTTACCTGAGCAGTTCTTC,CASSERGLGLPEQFF
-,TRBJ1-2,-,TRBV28,TGTGCCAGCAACCCCGCCTGGGGGCGAGTAGGGATCTATGGCTACACCTTC,CASNPAWGRVGIYGYTF
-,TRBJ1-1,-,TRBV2,TGTGCCAGCAGTTACTCGGGAGTAGACACTGAAGCTTTCTTT,CASSYSGVDTEAFF
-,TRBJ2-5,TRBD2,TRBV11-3,TGTGCCAGCAGCTCCCCTCTAGCGGGAGTCGGTGTGGAGACCCAGTACTTC,CASSSPLAGVGVETQYF
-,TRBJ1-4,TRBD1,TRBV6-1,TGTGCCAGCAGTGCCGGGACAGGGCTCGGAAAACTGTTTTTT,CASSAGTGLGKLFF
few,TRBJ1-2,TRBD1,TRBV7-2,TGTGCCAGCAGCCCCCAGGGGGGCTATGGCTACACCTTC,CASSPQGGYGYTF
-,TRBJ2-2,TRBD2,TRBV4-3,TGCGCCAGCAGCCAAGAGCCTCCGGGCGGGGGCACCGGGGAGCTGTTTTTT,CASSQEPPGGGTGELFF
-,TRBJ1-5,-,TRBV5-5,TGTGCCAGCAGCTTGTCGGACATCCGATTGGAGCCCCAGCATTTT,CASSLSDIRLEPQHF
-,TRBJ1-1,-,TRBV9,TGTGCCAGCAGCCCCCGACAGACACCCACTGAAGCTTTCTTT,CASSPRQTPTEAFF
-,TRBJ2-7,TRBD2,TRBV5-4,TGTGCCAGCAGCAATAAAGCGGGGAGCTCCTACGAGCAGTACTTC,CASSNKAGSSYEQYF
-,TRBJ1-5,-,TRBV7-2,TGTGCCAGCAGCCTACACAGTACCGCTCAGCCCCAGCATTTT,CASSLHSTAQPQHF